The present TCR beta chain was sequenced within a study of blood T cell repertoires in COVID-19 (dated by TCRdb to the early 2020s). Regarding the study in general: Samples covering the acute and convalescent phases of COVID-19 were provided by collaborators in the United States, Italy and Spain. The prospective study material was composed of cDNA or gDNA derived from T cells, B-cell-depleted T cells, or PBMCs. Subjects who had been exposed to COVID-19, were actively infected with it, or had recovered from it provided the deeply sampled blood TCRbeta repertoires that made up the dataset. The repertoires were made available in a free public database intended to serve as a resource for research on the immune response to SARS-CoV-2. The samples were drawn from two sources: the first 160 participants of the ongoing ImmuneRACE study, and some 1,300 subjects contributed by 6 global collaborators. The sample metadata nearly always contained a de-identified subject ID, COVID-19 status, age in years and sex. Where HLA class I and class II types were available, the types were taken from metadata supplied by the sample provider, not from assay-based typing. General study outcomes and caveats: Clinical and demographic metadata were provided uncurated, with the amount varying by source and participant.

TCRbeta CDR3 regions were amplified from genomic DNA using the immunoSEQ Assay, a bias-controlled multiplex PCR. As for how the authors treated the data: The number of nucleated cells in each sample was estimated by amplification of reference gene primers within the assay. Sequence reads were collapsed and filtered to measure the absolute abundance of every unique TCRbeta CDR3 rearrangement. For each sample, productive Simpson clonality was calculated by taking the square root of Simpson's diversity index across productive rearrangements. TCRdb mirrors the immuneACCESS table, restricted to in-frame sequences. Some clones are absent from its copies; in checked studies, under half trace to an unresolved V gene, and the reason for the others is unknown. Clone size and the V and J calls come from that table; the DNA yielded D and trimming. Here the sample has some 130,000 clones; 90% occur a single time. Clones ranked in the top ten supply about 4.6% of the sample.

Including the terminal cysteine and phenylalanine, the CDR3 comprises 13 residues. The sequence is cut down to CDR3 DNA, 39 bases in frame from base 1. The germline V gene encodes CDR1 LNHDA and CDR2 SQIVND (reference sequence). V loses 5 bases, J loses 5 bases, and the germline ends lie 12 bases apart. In regard to this clone: It lacks a known antigen. Per-base quality was not reported, and no clone a single base away is much larger than it.

One collaborating source in Seattle enrolled patients while the patients were actively infected and followed the patients over time throughout the course of disease. Collaborating institutions collected whole blood in K2EDTA tubes following their own protocols. For TCRbeta analysis, collaborators shipped samples in one of three forms: frozen whole blood, isolated PBMCs, or DNA extracted from either of those sample types. This TCR came from a man aged 60 to 75 with COVID-19, enrolled during active disease. The chain links TRBV19 with TRBJ2-5, with the D segment identity uncertain. The sample comprised peripheral blood. The CDR3 corresponds to CASSLSVEETQYF. The sequenced DNA is TGTGCCAGTAGTTTGAGCGTTGAGGAGACCCAGTACTTC.